Each of the 21 T cell receptor beta chains below was sequenced from the same sample in a study of blood T cell repertoires in COVID-19. Assay: immunoSEQ multiplex PCR; the TCRdb copy retains only in-frame clones and omits some. The table lists about 200,000 clones, 65% to 85% of them singletons. The material sequenced was peripheral blood. These receptors originate from a human donor in a cohort sampled during active COVID-19.

This clone occurred once. This chain connects TRBV7-6 to TRBJ1-1; no clear D gene. In germline, CDR1 is SGHVS, CDR2 FNYEAQ. CDR3 length: 13 residues. Trimming took 5 bases from V and 4 from J, leaving 11 bases between them. The CDR3 bases are TGTGCCAGCAGCCCTGCTTTAGTCACTGAAGCTTTCTTT. The encoded protein is CASSPALVTEAFF.

CDR3 nucleotides: TGTGCCAGCAGCTTAGCTGGGCAGTTGAACACTGAAGCTTTCTTT. This sequence encodes CASSLAGQLNTEAFF. The chain couples TRBV11-1 to TRBJ1-1; no clear D gene. Trimming took 0 bases from V and 0 from J, leaving 8 bases between them. This CDR3 spans 15 amino acids. Germline values: CDR1 SGHAT, CDR2 FQDESV (reference sequence). The full variable domain, its missing parts supplied by reference TRBV11-1 and TRBJ1-1, is EAEVAQSPRYKITEKSQAVAFWCDPISGHATLYWYRQILGQGPELLVQFQDESVVDDSQLPKDRFSAERLKGVDSTLKIQPAELGDSAMYLCASSLAGQLNTEAFFGQGTRLTVV.

The chain employs TRBV14 and TRBJ2-1; the D gene is possibly TRBD2 (5 bases). Germline V gene sequence: CDR1 SGHDN, CDR2 FVKESK. The CDR3 runs to 13 residues. V dropped 4 bases and J dropped 3 bases, with 7 bases sitting between them. As DNA, the CDR3 is TGTGCCAGCAGCCTCGGGAACTACAATGAGCAGTTCTTC. As protein: CASSLGNYNEQFF.

The chain has TRBV28 and TRBJ1-2; possibly TRBD1 for D (6 bases). Germline-derived CDR1 and CDR2 are MDHEN and SYDVKM. This CDR3 contains 13 residues. V gave up 5 bases and J gave up 6 bases, with 13 bases separating them. CDR3 sequence reads: CASSSDPGDGYTF. CDR3 DNA: TGTGCCAGCAGTAGCGACCCAGGGGATGGCTACACCTTC.

The chain carries TRBV19 and TRBJ1-1; D uncertain. Germline assignment: CDR1 LNHDA and CDR2 SQIVND (reference sequence). There are 14 residues in the CDR3. Trimming removed 3 bases at V and 3 bases at J, with 11 bases between. The CDR3 DNA reads TGTGCCAGTAGTATCACGGTCCCCCACACTGAAGCTTTCTTT. Residues: CASSITVPHTEAFF.

The chain has TRBV2 and TRBJ1-4, with 8 bases matching TRBD1. With V trimmed by 4 bases and J by 0 bases, 4 bases remained unmatched. Germline CDR1 SNHLY, CDR2 FYNNEI. The CDR3 runs to 16 residues. The CDR3: CASSGDRPTTNEKLFF. The CDR3 region has the DNA TGTGCCAGCAGTGGGGACAGGCCCACAACTAATGAAAAACTGTTTTTT.

The chain is built from TRBV27 and TRBJ1-1, with D tentatively TRBD1 (6 bases). V lost 6 bases to trimming and J lost 4 bases, with 15 bases between them. Germline CDR1 is MNHEY and CDR2 is SMNVEV (reference sequence). The CDR3 runs to 14 residues. The CDR3 bases are TGTGCCAGCAGAGGGCAGGGAGGGGGCACTGAAGCTTTCTTT. As protein: CASRGQGGGTEAFF.

The chain recombines TRBV3-1 (or the pseudogene TRBV3-2) with TRBJ2-3; D not certain. Germline V gene lookup returns CDR1 LGHDT and CDR2 YNNKEL (reference sequence). V was cut by 2 bases and J by 1 base, with 7 bases left in between. This CDR3 is built from 14 residues. CDR3 sequence (DNA): TGTGCCAGCAGCCAAAACTTAGGCACAGATACGCAGTATTTT. This gives the protein CASSQNLGTDTQYF.

The J gene is TRBJ1-5, the V gene TRBV2, with TRBD1 as a possible D gene (5 bases). Per germline, CDR1 SNHLY and CDR2 FYNNEI. V shed 4 bases and J shed 3 bases, with 10 bases lying between them. There are 14 residues in the CDR3. The CDR3 spells CASSVEQVNQPQHF. The CDR3, as DNA: TGTGCCAGCAGTGTAGAACAGGTCAATCAGCCCCAGCATTTT.

The rearrangement joins TRBV5-1 to TRBJ2-1; 8 bases are a match to TRBD1. The junction had 8 bases not matched to a gene; V was cut back by 4 bases and J by 8 bases. The CDR3 is made up of 14 amino acids. The germline V gene encodes CDR1 SGHRS and CDR2 YFSETQ. The CDR3 nucleotides are TGCGCCAGCAGCAGGACAGGGAACGTCGATGAGCAGTTCTTC. Its protein product is CASSRTGNVDEQFF.

The sample holds one count of this clone. The V gene is TRBV7-5, the J gene TRBJ2-1; whether TRBD2, the table's D call, matches the DNA was not checked. TRBV7-5 is recorded as a pseudogene. The CDR3 is 17 residues long. The CDR3 region is CARSLEFLAGVGNEQFF. Written as DNA, the CDR3 is TGTGCCAGAAGCTTAGAATTCTTGGCGGGAGTAGGAAATGAGCAGTTCTTC.

The chain couples TRBV6-2 or TRBV6-3 to TRBJ2-7; 12 nucleotides line up with TRBD2. In germline, CDR1 is MNHEY, CDR2 SVGEGT. The CDR3 is made up of 17 amino acids. J lost 0 bases, V lost 5 bases, and 8 bases had no gene match. In DNA, the CDR3 is TGTGCCAGCAGTCATGGACTAGCGGGGCTTAGCTCCTACGAGCAGTACTTC. This sequence encodes CASSHGLAGLSSYEQYF.

The chain uses TRBV27 and TRBJ2-5; 8 nucleotides agree with TRBD1. The trim removed 2 bases at V and 1 base at J, leaving 0 bases unmatched. CDR3 length: 14 amino acids. CDR1 is MNHEY and CDR2 is SMNVEV in the germline V gene (reference sequence). CDR3 region: CASSLGQGQETQYF. The CDR3 nucleotides read TGTGCCAGCAGTTTAGGACAGGGCCAAGAGACCCAGTACTTC.

This clone has only a few counts. The chain combines TRBV11-2 with TRBJ1-5; TRBD1 aligns across 7 bases. The CDR3 sequence is 15 residues long. Per the germline V gene, CDR1 is SGHAT and CDR2 is FQNNGV. The V segment lost 1 base and the J segment 7 bases; nucleotides outside the gene matches: 7. The CDR3 is CASSLGGHRGQPQHF. As DNA, the CDR3 is TGTGCCAGCAGCTTAGGGGGACACAGGGGCCAGCCCCAGCATTTT.

The V call is TRBV12-3 or TRBV12-4, the J call TRBJ2-7; possibly TRBD2 for D (6 bases). Trimming removed 6 bases at V and 0 bases at J, with 9 bases between. The CDR3 extends over 13 amino acids. The CDR3 loop reads CASRDGSSYEQYF. In DNA, the CDR3 is TGTGCCAGCAGGGACGGGAGCTCCTACGAGCAGTACTTC.

The rearrangement links TRBV9 to TRBJ1-4; 9 bases line up with TRBD1. After removal of 5 bases from V and 2 bases from J, the junction contained 7 bases not matched to a gene. CDR1 and CDR2 (germline): SGDLS, YYNGEE. The length of the CDR3 is 16 residues. The CDR3 region is CASSQGQGRTNEKLFF. The CDR3 DNA sequence: TGTGCCAGCAGTCAAGGACAGGGGAGGACTAATGAAAAACTGTTTTTT.

The chain has TRBV4-1 and TRBJ1-2; possible D gene TRBD1, 5 bases. Germline V gene sequence: CDR1 MGHRA, CDR2 YSYEKL. V was cut by 1 base and J by 0 bases, with 12 bases left in between. The CDR3 contains 16 residues. CDR3 DNA: TGCGCCAGCAGCCAAGCAGACAGCCTAGCTAACTATGGCTACACCTTC. Translation: CASSQADSLANYGYTF.

The gene calls are TRBV6-5 and TRBJ1-2; D is ambiguous. The length of the CDR3 is 11 residues. Germline CDR1 is MNHEY and CDR2 is SVGAGI. V was clipped by 4 bases and J by 7 bases, with 7 bases between them. CDR3 region: CASSSSFGYTF. The CDR3 coding sequence is TGTGCCAGCAGTTCGAGTTTTGGCTACACCTTC.

V usage is TRBV5-6 and J usage is TRBJ1-5; tentative D call: TRBD1 (6 bases). V was cut by 2 bases and J by 2 bases, with 17 bases left in between. The CDR3 length is 17 residues. CDR1 is SGHDT and CDR2 is YYEEEE in the germline V gene. CDR3 sequence reads: CASSFFGRGVGNQPQHF. As DNA, the CDR3 is TGTGCCAGCAGCTTTTTCGGCAGGGGAGTTGGCAATCAGCCCCAGCATTTT. Drawing the rest from reference TRBV5-6 and TRBJ1-5, the complete variable domain is DAGVTQSPTHLIKTRGQQVTLRCSPKSGHDTVSWYQQALGQGPQFIFQYYEEEERQRGNFPDRFSGHQFPNYSSELNVNALLLGDSALYLCASSFFGRGVGNQPQHFGDGTRLSIL.

The rearrangement uses TRBV5-1 and TRBJ1-1; 7 nucleotides align to TRBD1. V lost 4 bases, J lost 8 bases, and 11 bases stayed unmatched. CDR1 SGHRS and CDR2 YFSETQ come from the germline V gene. This CDR3 comprises 14 residues. CDR3 DNA: TGCGCCAGCAGCGCGAGAAACCGGGACAGAGAAGCTTTCTTT. It translates to CASSARNRDREAFF.

The V call is TRBV3-1 (or the pseudogene TRBV3-2), the J call TRBJ2-5; 9 bases map to TRBD1. Germline CDR1 reads LGHDT; CDR2 reads YNNKEL (reference sequence). The CDR3 has 18 residues. The ends lost 0 bases at V and 1 base at J; junction bases unmatched: 9. CDR3 region: CASSQDPGGQGIQETQYF. DNA of the CDR3: TGTGCCAGCAGCCAAGATCCCGGGGGACAGGGTATCCAAGAGACCCAGTACTTC.